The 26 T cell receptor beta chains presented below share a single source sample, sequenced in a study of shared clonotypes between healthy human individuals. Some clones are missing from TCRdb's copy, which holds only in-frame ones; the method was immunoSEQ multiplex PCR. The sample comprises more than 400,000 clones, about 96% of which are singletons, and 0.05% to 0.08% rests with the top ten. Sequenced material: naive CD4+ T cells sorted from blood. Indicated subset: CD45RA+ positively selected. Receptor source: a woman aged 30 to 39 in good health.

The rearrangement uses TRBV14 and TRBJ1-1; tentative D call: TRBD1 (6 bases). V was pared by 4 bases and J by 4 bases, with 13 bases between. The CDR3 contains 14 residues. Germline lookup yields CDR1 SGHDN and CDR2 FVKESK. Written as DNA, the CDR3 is TGTGCCAGCAGCCTTTTAAGGGGGAGCACTGAAGCTTTCTTT. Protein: CASSLLRGSTEAFF. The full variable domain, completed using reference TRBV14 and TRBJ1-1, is EAGVTQFPSHSVIEKGQTVTLRCDPISGHDNLYWYRRVMGKEIKFLLHFVKESKQDESGMPNNRFLAERTGGTYSTLKVQPAELEDSGVYFCASSLLRGSTEAFFGQGTRLTVV.

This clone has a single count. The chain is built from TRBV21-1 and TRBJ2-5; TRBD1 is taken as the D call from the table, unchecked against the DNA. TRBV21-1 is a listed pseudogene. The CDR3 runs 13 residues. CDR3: CASSKEGKETQYF. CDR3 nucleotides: TGTGCCAGCAGCAAAGAGGGGAAAGAGACCCAGTACTTC.

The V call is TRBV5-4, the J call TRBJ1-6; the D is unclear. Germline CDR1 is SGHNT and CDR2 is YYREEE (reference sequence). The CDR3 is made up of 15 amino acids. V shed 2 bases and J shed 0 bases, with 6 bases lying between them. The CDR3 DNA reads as TGTGCCAGCAGCTTTCGGAGCTCCTATAATTCACCCCTCCACTTT. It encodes CASSFRSSYNSPLHF.

The CDR3 sequence is CASSSTLGDIQYF. As DNA, the CDR3 is TGTGCCAGCAGCTCCACCCTCGGGGACATTCAGTACTTC. This chain joins TRBV7-9 and TRBJ2-4; TRBD2 might be the D (5 bases). The germline V and J ends were trimmed by 4 bases and 8 bases, with 12 bases remaining between them. The length of the CDR3 is 13 residues. From germline, CDR1 is SEHNR and CDR2 FQNEAQ (reference sequence).

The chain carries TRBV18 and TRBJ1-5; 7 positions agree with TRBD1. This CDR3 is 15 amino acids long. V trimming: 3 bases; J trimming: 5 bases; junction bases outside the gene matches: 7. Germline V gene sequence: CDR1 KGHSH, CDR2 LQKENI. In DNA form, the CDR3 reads TGTGCCAGCTCACCGGACAGGCTAAGGGATCAGCCCCAGCATTTT. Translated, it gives CASSPDRLRDQPQHF. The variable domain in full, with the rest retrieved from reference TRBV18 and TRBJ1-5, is NAGVMQNPRHLVRRRGQEARLRCSPMKGHSHVYWYRQLPEEGLKFMVYLQKENIIDESGMPKERFSAEFPKEGPSILRIQQVVRGDSAAYFCASSPDRLRDQPQHFGDGTRLSIL.

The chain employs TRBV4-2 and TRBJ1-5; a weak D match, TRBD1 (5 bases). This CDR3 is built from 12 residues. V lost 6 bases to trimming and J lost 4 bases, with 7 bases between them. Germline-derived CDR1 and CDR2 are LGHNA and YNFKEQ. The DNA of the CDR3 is TGTGCCAGCAGTGGGGGGAATCAGCCCCAGCATTTT. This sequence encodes CASSGGNQPQHF.

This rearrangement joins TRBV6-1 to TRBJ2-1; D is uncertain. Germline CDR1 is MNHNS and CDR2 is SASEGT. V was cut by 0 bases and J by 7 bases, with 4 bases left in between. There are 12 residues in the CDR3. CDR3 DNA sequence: TGTGCCAGCAGTGAAGCCAGAAATGAGCAGTTCTTC. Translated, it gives CASSEARNEQFF.

CDR3 protein: CASSILYEQFF. The CDR3 DNA is TGTGCCAGTAGTATTTTGTATGAGCAGTTCTTC. The chain combines TRBV19 with TRBJ2-1, with D unresolved. The CDR3 is 11 residues long. The germline V gene has CDR1 LNHDA and CDR2 SQIVND (reference sequence). V dropped 3 bases and J dropped 8 bases, with 5 bases sitting between them.

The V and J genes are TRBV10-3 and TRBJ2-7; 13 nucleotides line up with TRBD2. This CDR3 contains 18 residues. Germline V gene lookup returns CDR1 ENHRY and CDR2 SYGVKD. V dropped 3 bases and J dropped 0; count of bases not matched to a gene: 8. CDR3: CAISENGLAGAGSYEQYF. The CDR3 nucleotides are TGTGCCATCAGTGAAAATGGACTAGCGGGAGCCGGCTCCTACGAGCAGTACTTC.

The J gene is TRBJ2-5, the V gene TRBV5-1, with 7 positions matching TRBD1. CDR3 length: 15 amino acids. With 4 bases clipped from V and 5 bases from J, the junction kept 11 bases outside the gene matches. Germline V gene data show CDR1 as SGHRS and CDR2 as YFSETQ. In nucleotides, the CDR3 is TGCGCCAGCAGCCTCCATGACAGGGTTCGGGAGACCCAGTACTTC. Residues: CASSLHDRVRETQYF.

The CDR3 region has the DNA TGTGCCAGCAACTCCGCCTCAGCGGGGGTCAAAAACATTCAGTACTTC. Its translation: CASNSASAGVKNIQYF. The chain is built from TRBV28 and TRBJ2-4, with 8 bases that match TRBD2. The CDR3 is 16 amino acids. The J segment lost 3 bases and the V segment lost 7 bases, leaving 11 bases of the junction unmatched. Looked up from germline, CDR1 is MDHEN and CDR2 is SYDVKM.

The CDR3 region has the DNA TGTGCCAGCAGGGACCACAGGGTTCGGACAGATACGCAGTATTTT. Its protein product is CASRDHRVRTDTQYF. The rearrangement uses TRBV6-6 and TRBJ2-3; maybe TRBD1 (6 bases). The germline CDR1 and CDR2 sequences are MNHNY and SVGAGI (reference sequence). V lost 6 bases and J 3 bases, leaving 16 bases between the germline ends. The length of the CDR3 is 15 residues.

The CDR3 bases are TGTGCCAGCAGCCTTCTCTCCAAGCGGGGAGCCTACGAGCAGTACTTC. Translation gives CASSLLSKRGAYEQYF. The J gene is TRBJ2-7, the V gene TRBV7-9; TRBD2 matches at 7 bases. The CDR3 extends over 16 amino acids. Unmatched junction bases numbered 12, after V lost 5 bases and J lost 2 bases. In germline, CDR1 is SEHNR, CDR2 FQNEAQ (reference sequence).

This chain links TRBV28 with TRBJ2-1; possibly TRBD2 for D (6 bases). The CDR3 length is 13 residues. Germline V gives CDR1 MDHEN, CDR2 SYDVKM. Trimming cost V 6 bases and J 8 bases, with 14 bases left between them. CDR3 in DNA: TGTGCCAGCAGCCAGGGTGGGGGGTATGAGCAGTTCTTC. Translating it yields CASSQGGGYEQFF.

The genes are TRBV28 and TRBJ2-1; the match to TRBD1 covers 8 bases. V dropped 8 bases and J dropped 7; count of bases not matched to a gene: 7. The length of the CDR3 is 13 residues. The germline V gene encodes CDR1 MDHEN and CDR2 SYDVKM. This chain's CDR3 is CASDRGLLNEQFF. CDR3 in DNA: TGTGCCAGCGACAGGGGATTACTAAATGAGCAGTTCTTC.

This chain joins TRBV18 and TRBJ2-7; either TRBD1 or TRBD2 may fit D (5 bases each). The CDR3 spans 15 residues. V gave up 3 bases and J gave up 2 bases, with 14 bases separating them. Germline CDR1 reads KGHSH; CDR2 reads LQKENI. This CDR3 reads CASSPPGTSAYEQYF. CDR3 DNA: TGTGCCAGCTCACCGCCCGGGACGTCCGCCTACGAGCAGTACTTC.

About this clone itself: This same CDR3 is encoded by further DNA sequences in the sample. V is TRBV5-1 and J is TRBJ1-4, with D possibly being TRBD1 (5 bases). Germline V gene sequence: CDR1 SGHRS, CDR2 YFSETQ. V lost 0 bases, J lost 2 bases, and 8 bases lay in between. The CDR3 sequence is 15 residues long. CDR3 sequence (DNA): TGCGCCAGCAGCTTGGACGGGGGGACTAATGAAAAACTGTTTTTT. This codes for CASSLDGGTNEKLFF.

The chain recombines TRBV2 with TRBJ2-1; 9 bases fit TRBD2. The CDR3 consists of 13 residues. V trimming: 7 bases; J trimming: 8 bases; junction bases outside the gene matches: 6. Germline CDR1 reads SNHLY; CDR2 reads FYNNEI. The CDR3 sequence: CASIPRGRDEQFF. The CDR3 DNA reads TGTGCCAGCATCCCGCGCGGGAGGGATGAGCAGTTCTTC.

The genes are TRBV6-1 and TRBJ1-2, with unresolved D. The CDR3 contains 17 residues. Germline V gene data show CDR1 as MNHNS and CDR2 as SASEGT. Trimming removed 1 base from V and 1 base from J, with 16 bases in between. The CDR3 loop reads CASSEVRRGLGNYGYTF. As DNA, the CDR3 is TGTGCCAGCAGTGAAGTACGGCGGGGATTGGGTAACTATGGCTACACCTTC.

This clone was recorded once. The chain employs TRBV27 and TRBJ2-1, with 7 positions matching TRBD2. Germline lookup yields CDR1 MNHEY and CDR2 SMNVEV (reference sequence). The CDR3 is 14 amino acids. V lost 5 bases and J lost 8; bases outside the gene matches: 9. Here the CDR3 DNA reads TGTGCCAGCAGTCTCTCGGGACTATACTATGAGCAGTTCTTC. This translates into CASSLSGLYYEQFF.

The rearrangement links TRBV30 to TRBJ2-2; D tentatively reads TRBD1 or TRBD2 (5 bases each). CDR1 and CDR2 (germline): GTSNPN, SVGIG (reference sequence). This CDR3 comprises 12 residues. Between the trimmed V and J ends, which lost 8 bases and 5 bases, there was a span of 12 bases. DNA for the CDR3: TGTGCCAGGCGGTGGGGGACCGGGGAGCTGTTTTTT. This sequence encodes CARRWGTGELFF.

CDR3 nucleotides: TGTGCCAGCAGTGACGGAACAGGGCTTGGGGATGGCTACACCTTC. Translated, it gives CASSDGTGLGDGYTF. V and J are TRBV25-1 and TRBJ1-2; tentative D call: TRBD1 (6 bases). The V and J ends lost 3 bases and 6 bases respectively, with 17 bases between them. Germline CDR1 reads MGHDK; CDR2 reads SYGVNS. The CDR3 loop spans 15 amino acids.

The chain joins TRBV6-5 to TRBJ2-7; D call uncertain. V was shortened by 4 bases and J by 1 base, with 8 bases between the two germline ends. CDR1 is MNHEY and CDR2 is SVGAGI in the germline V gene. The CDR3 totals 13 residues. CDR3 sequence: CASSFDTSYEQYF. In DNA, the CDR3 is TGTGCCAGCAGTTTCGACACGTCCTACGAGCAGTACTTC.

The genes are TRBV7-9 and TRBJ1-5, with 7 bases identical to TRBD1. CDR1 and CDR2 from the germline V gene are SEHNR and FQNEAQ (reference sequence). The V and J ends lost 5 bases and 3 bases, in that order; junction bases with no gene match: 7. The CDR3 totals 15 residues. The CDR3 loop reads CASSEPGQINQPQHF. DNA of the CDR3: TGTGCCAGCAGCGAACCGGGACAGATCAATCAGCCCCAGCATTTT.

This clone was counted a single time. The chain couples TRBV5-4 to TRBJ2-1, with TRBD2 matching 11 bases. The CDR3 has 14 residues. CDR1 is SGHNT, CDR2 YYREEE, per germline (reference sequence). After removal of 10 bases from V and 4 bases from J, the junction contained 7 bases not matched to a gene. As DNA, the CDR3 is TGTGCCGCCCACCGGACTAGCGGGTACAATGAGCAGTTCTTC. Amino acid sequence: CAAHRTSGYNEQFF. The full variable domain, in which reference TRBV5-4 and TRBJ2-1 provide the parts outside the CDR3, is ETGVTQSPTHLIKTRGQQVTLRCSSQSGHNTVSWYQQALGQGPQFIFQYYREEENGRGNFPPRFSGLQFPNYSSELNVNALELDDSALYLCAAHRTSGYNEQFFGPGTRLTVL.

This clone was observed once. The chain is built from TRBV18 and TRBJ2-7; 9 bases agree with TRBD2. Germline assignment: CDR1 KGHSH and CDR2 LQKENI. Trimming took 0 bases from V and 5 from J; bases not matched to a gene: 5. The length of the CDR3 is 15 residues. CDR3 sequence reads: CASSPPGLAHNEQYF. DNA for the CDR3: TGTGCCAGCTCACCACCTGGACTAGCGCACAACGAGCAGTACTTC.